The T cell receptor beta chain described here comes from a study of blood T cell repertoires in COVID-19. This table comes from immunoSEQ multiplex PCR, and its TCRdb copy is limited to in-frame clones, with some not included. This sample has some 500,000 clones, with about 89% found just once. The CDR3 has 16 amino acids. Germline CDR1 and CDR2: MDHEN and SYDVKM. Trimming removed 4 bases at V and 2 bases at J, with 16 bases between. Sequencing was performed on peripheral blood. The TCR originated in a woman in her forties or fifties with COVID-19, enrolled during active disease. The rearrangement links TRBV28 to TRBJ2-3; a weak D match, TRBD1 (5 bases). The CDR3 loop is CASSSSGHSLTDTQYF. The CDR3 DNA reads as TGTGCCAGCAGTTCCTCCGGACACTCCCTCACAGATACGCAGTATTTT.